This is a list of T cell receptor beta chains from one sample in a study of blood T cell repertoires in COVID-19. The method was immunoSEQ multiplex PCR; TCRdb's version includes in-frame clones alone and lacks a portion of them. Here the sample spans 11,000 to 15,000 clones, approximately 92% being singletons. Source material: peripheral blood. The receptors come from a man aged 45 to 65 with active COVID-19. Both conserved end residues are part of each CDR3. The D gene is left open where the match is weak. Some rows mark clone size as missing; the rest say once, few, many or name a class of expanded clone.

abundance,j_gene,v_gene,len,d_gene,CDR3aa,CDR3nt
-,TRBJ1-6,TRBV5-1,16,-,CASSSRELFVNSPLHF,TGCGCCAGCAGCAGCCGGGAGCTCTTTGTTAATTCACCCCTCCACTTT
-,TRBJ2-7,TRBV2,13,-,CASVTTGSYEQYF,TGTGCCAGTGTCACGACAGGCTCCTACGAGCAGTACTTC
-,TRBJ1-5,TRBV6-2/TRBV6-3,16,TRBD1,CASSRTGGSSNQPQHF,TGTGCCAGCAGTCGTACAGGGGGATCGAGCAATCAGCCCCAGCATTTT
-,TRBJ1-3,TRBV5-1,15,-,CASSLQGSSGNTIYF,TGCGCCAGCAGCTTGCAAGGGAGCTCTGGAAACACCATATATTTT
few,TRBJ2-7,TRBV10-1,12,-,CASSTSSYEQYF,TGCGCCAGCAGTACGAGCTCCTACGAGCAGTACTTC
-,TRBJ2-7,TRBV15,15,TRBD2,CATSRGTSGGGEQYF,TGTGCCACCAGCAGAGGAACTAGCGGAGGGGGCGAGCAGTACTTC
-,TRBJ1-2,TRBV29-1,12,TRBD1,CSVRTGGEGYTF,TGCAGCGTTAGGACAGGGGGCGAAGGCTACACCTTC
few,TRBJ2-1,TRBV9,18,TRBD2,CASSVERTSGTGYNEQFF,TGTGCCAGCAGCGTAGAAAGGACTAGCGGGACGGGGTACAATGAGCAGTTCTTC
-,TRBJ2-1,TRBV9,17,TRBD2,CASSGEPYSGFGNEQFF,TGTGCCAGCAGCGGCGAACCCTATAGCGGGTTTGGGAATGAGCAGTTCTTC
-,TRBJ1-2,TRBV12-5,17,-,CASGLPRAGGGSYGYTF,TGTGCTAGTGGTTTGCCTCGAGCGGGGGGGGGTAGCTATGGCTACACCTTC
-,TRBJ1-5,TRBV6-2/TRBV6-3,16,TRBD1,CASSYSRTGGNQPQHF,TGTGCCAGCAGTTACTCGAGAACAGGGGGCAATCAGCCCCAGCATTTT
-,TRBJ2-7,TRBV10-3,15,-,CAISESVSRTYEQYF,TGTGCCATCAGTGAGTCGGTCTCGCGGACCTACGAGCAGTACTTC
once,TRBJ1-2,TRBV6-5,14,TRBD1,CASRSTGGSGGYTF,TGTGCCAGCAGATCGACAGGGGGCAGTGGTGGCTACACCTTC
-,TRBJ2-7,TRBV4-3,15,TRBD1,CASSQERAGGNEQYF,TGCGCCAGCAGCCAAGAAAGGGCAGGGGGCAACGAGCAGTACTTC
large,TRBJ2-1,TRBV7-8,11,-,CASSLADEQFF,TGTGCCAGCAGCTTGGCTGATGAGCAGTTCTTC
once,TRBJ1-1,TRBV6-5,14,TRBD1,CASRRQGLNTEAFF,TGTGCCAGCAGGAGACAGGGGCTGAACACTGAAGCTTTCTTT
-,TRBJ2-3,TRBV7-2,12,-,CASSSTTDTQYF,TGTGCCAGCAGCTCGACAACGGATACGCAGTATTTT
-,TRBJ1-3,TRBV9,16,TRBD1,CASSVRDSLSGNTIYF,TGTGCCAGCAGCGTACGGGACAGCCTCTCTGGAAACACCATATATTTT
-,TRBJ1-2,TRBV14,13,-,CASSPVSNYGYTF,TGTGCCAGCAGCCCCGTCAGTAACTATGGCTACACCTTC
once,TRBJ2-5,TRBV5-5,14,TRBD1,CASSLRGTGETQYF,TGTGCCAGCAGCTTAAGGGGGACAGGAGAGACCCAGTACTTC
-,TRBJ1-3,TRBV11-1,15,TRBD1,CASSSGQVSGNTIYF,TGTGCCAGCAGCTCCGGACAGGTCTCTGGAAACACCATATATTTT
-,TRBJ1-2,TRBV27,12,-,CASSPSGRGYTF,TGTGCCAGCAGTCCCTCAGGGCGCGGCTACACCTTC
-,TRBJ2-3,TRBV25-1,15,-,CASSEQGRSTDTQYF,TGTGCCAGCAGTGAACAGGGGCGAAGCACAGATACGCAGTATTTT
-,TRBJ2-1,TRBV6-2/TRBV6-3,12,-,CASSQTRNEQFF,TGTGCCAGCAGCCAGACTCGAAATGAGCAGTTCTTC
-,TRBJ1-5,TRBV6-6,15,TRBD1,CATRGQGKSNQPQHF,TGTGCCACCAGGGGACAGGGGAAAAGCAATCAGCCCCAGCATTTT
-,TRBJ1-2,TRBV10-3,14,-,CAISESAGRYGYTF,TGTGCCATCAGTGAATCAGCAGGGCGCTATGGCTACACCTTC
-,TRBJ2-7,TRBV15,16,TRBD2,CATSNPGTSGVYEQYF,TGTGCCACCAGCAACCCCGGGACTAGCGGAGTCTACGAGCAGTACTTC
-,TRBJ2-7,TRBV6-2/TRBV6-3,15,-,CASSYGQSNSYEQYF,TGTGCCAGCAGTTACGGACAGAGTAACTCCTACGAGCAGTACTTC
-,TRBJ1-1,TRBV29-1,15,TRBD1,CSVPNFTGENTEAFF,TGCAGCGTACCGAACTTCACAGGGGAGAACACTGAAGCTTTCTTT
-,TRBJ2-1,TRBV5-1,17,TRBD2,CASSLELASGRGDEQFF,TGCGCCAGCAGCTTGGAATTGGCTAGCGGGAGAGGCGATGAGCAGTTCTTC
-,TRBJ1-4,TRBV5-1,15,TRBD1,CASSLARTGEEKLFF,TGCGCCAGCAGCTTGGCAAGGACAGGGGAAGAAAAACTGTTTTTT
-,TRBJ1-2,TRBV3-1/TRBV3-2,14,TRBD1,CASSQPGQGYGYTF,TGTGCCAGCAGCCAACCGGGACAGGGCTATGGCTACACCTTC
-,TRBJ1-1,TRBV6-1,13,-,CASSESRGRGAFF,TGTGCCAGCAGTGAAAGTAGGGGGAGAGGAGCTTTCTTT
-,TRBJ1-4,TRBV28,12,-,CGSGRINEKLFF,TGTGGAAGCGGCCGGATAAATGAAAAACTGTTTTTT
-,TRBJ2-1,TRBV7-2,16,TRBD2,CASSLNALAGAGEQFF,TGTGCCAGCAGCTTAAACGCACTAGCGGGAGCGGGGGAGCAGTTCTTC
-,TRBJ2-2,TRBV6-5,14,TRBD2,CASVREGGTGELFF,TGTGCCAGTGTCCGGGAGGGCGGGACCGGGGAGCTGTTTTTT